This T cell receptor (beta chain) was profiled in a study of T-cell memory formation after mild COVID-19. Details on this clonotype: The antigen is undetermined.

One entry per CDR3 protein, called by TCRdb with MiXCR from the 5' RACE reads. This sample has roughly 280,000 distinct CDR3 sequences, with around 15% found just once. Study-level findings and limits: Day 15 to 85 contracting clones showed balanced CD4/CD8; day 15 to 37 expanders favored CD4+. Contracting CD4+ clones lay largely in CM and EM, with CD8+ ones residing in EMRA.

V dropped 6 bases and J dropped 3; count of bases not matched to a gene: 4. The CDR3 has 15 residues. CDR1 LGHDT and CDR2 YNNKEL come from the germline V gene (reference sequence). The V call is TRBV3-1, the J call TRBJ2-2; 10 positions match TRBD2. The TCR was taken from a man between 18 and 29 years old who had mild COVID-19 (a few samples of this study predate the infection). Cell type and time point are not known. Material: PBMCs or a T cell subset sorted from them (not recorded which). For the CDR3, the DNA is TGTGCCAGCAGTCGGACTAGCGGTTACACCGGGGAGCTGTTTTTT. As protein: CASSRTSGYTGELFF.